These T cell receptor beta chains were read from a single sample in a study of cytomegalovirus exposure and HLA in healthy donors. Using immunoSEQ multiplex PCR, the repertoire was profiled, and TCRdb retains in-frame clones only, with some absent. The sample has roughly 200,000 clones; around 78% are singletons. Material for sequencing was PBMCs. Source of these receptors: a man between 25 and 39 years old in good health and CMV-seronegative. Both conserved end residues are part of each CDR3. D genes are given only for firm matches. A row's size may be missing; if present it is once, few, many or a size class.

abundance: NA; v_gene: TRBV5-6; j_gene: TRBJ1-2; d_gene: NA; CDR3aa: CASSLGQNNYGYTF; CDR3nt: TGTGCCAGCAGCCTCGGACAGAACAACTATGGCTACACCTTC
abundance: NA; v_gene: TRBV4-2; j_gene: TRBJ2-5; d_gene: NA; CDR3aa: CASSQEIGQIQETQYF; CDR3nt: TGTGCCAGCAGCCAAGAAATTGGACAGATCCAAGAGACCCAGTACTTC
abundance: NA; v_gene: TRBV9; j_gene: TRBJ2-1; d_gene: NA; CDR3aa: CASSASIGGAQTYNEQFF; CDR3nt: TGTGCCAGCAGCGCGTCTATCGGGGGAGCTCAAACCTACAATGAGCAGTTCTTC
abundance: NA; v_gene: TRBV9; j_gene: TRBJ2-3; d_gene: TRBD2; CDR3aa: CASSNTGTSGSRTDTQYF; CDR3nt: TGTGCCAGCAGCAACACGGGGACTAGCGGGAGCAGGACAGATACGCAGTATTTT
abundance: NA; v_gene: TRBV5-4; j_gene: TRBJ2-7; d_gene: TRBD2; CDR3aa: CASSLTSGYSYEQYF; CDR3nt: TGTGCCAGCAGCTTGACTAGCGGATATTCCTACGAGCAGTACTTC
abundance: NA; v_gene: TRBV6-6; j_gene: TRBJ2-5; d_gene: TRBD2; CDR3aa: CASSRPSAGGETQYF; CDR3nt: TGTGCCAGCAGTCGACCCAGTGCGGGAGGAGAGACCCAGTACTTC
abundance: NA; v_gene: TRBV4-1; j_gene: TRBJ2-7; d_gene: NA; CDR3aa: CASSQGNGEQYF; CDR3nt: TGCGCCAGCAGCCAAGGAAACGGCGAGCAGTACTTC
abundance: few; v_gene: TRBV2; j_gene: TRBJ2-1; d_gene: NA; CDR3aa: CASSDQGFNEQFF; CDR3nt: TGTGCCAGCAGTGACCAGGGTTTCAATGAGCAGTTCTTC
abundance: NA; v_gene: TRBV29-1; j_gene: TRBJ2-5; d_gene: NA; CDR3aa: CSVVDRQETQYF; CDR3nt: TGCAGCGTTGTTGATCGGCAAGAGACCCAGTACTTC
abundance: NA; v_gene: TRBV4-2; j_gene: TRBJ2-7; d_gene: TRBD2; CDR3aa: CASSQRPELAEPFYEQYF; CDR3nt: TGTGCCAGCAGCCAAAGGCCCGAGCTAGCGGAACCTTTCTACGAGCAGTACTTC
abundance: NA; v_gene: TRBV10-1; j_gene: TRBJ2-7; d_gene: TRBD2; CDR3aa: CASSESPGLASEQYF; CDR3nt: TGCGCCAGCAGTGAGTCGCCGGGACTAGCATCCGAGCAGTACTTC
abundance: once; v_gene: TRBV2; j_gene: TRBJ2-7; d_gene: NA; CDR3aa: CASSVVGGEQYF; CDR3nt: TGTGCCAGCAGTGTGGTAGGGGGCGAGCAGTACTTC
abundance: NA; v_gene: TRBV19; j_gene: TRBJ2-4; d_gene: NA; CDR3aa: CASSGIGVDIQYF; CDR3nt: TGTGCCAGTAGTGGGATAGGGGTCGACATTCAGTACTTC
abundance: NA; v_gene: TRBV12-5; j_gene: TRBJ2-1; d_gene: TRBD2; CDR3aa: CASGLVLGTSGAEQFF; CDR3nt: TGTGCTAGTGGTTTGGTACTAGGGACTAGCGGAGCCGAGCAGTTCTTC
abundance: few; v_gene: TRBV2; j_gene: TRBJ1-1; d_gene: TRBD1; CDR3aa: CASSEVGTGRFVTEAFF; CDR3nt: TGTGCCAGCAGTGAAGTCGGGACAGGGAGGTTTGTCACTGAAGCTTTCTTT
abundance: NA; v_gene: TRBV5-1; j_gene: TRBJ1-4; d_gene: TRBD1; CDR3aa: CASSETGVNEKLFF; CDR3nt: TGCGCCAGCAGCGAGACAGGGGTTAATGAAAAACTGTTTTTT
abundance: NA; v_gene: TRBV2; j_gene: TRBJ2-7; d_gene: NA; CDR3aa: CAREDQYEQYF; CDR3nt: TGTGCCAGGGAGGATCAGTACGAGCAGTACTTC
abundance: few; v_gene: TRBV6-5; j_gene: TRBJ1-1; d_gene: TRBD1; CDR3aa: CASRLTGVTEAFF; CDR3nt: TGTGCCAGCAGACTCACAGGGGTCACTGAAGCTTTCTTT
abundance: NA; v_gene: TRBV2; j_gene: TRBJ1-2; d_gene: NA; CDR3aa: CASNSRDLNYGYTF; CDR3nt: TGTGCCAGCAACAGCAGGGACTTGAACTATGGCTACACCTTC
abundance: NA; v_gene: TRBV6-1; j_gene: TRBJ2-1; d_gene: NA; CDR3aa: CASSFTGSFYSEQFF; CDR3nt: TGTGCCAGCAGTTTTACAGGGTCTTTCTACAGTGAGCAGTTCTTC
abundance: NA; v_gene: TRBV6-1; j_gene: TRBJ1-3; d_gene: NA; CDR3aa: CASSEASGVGNTIYF; CDR3nt: TGTGCCAGCAGTGAAGCTTCGGGGGTTGGAAACACCATATATTTT
abundance: NA; v_gene: TRBV27; j_gene: TRBJ2-5; d_gene: TRBD2; CDR3aa: CASSLWTSGAKETQYF; CDR3nt: TGTGCCAGCAGTTTATGGACTAGCGGAGCTAAGGAGACCCAGTACTTC
abundance: once; v_gene: TRBV25-1; j_gene: TRBJ1-2; d_gene: TRBD1; CDR3aa: CASSEGTGHRYGYTF; CDR3nt: TGTGCCAGCAGTGAAGGGACAGGGCATCGCTATGGCTACACCTTC
abundance: NA; v_gene: TRBV7-9; j_gene: TRBJ2-1; d_gene: TRBD2; CDR3aa: CASSLGLADYNEQFF; CDR3nt: TGTGCCAGCAGCTTGGGACTAGCGGATTACAATGAGCAGTTCTTC
abundance: NA; v_gene: TRBV9; j_gene: TRBJ1-3; d_gene: NA; CDR3aa: CASSVDPRRDSGNTIYF; CDR3nt: TGTGCCAGCAGCGTAGACCCGAGGCGGGACTCTGGAAACACCATATATTTT
abundance: once; v_gene: TRBV7-9; j_gene: TRBJ2-7; d_gene: TRBD1; CDR3aa: CASSPHKGQRIYEQYF; CDR3nt: TGTGCCAGCAGCCCCCATAAGGGACAGCGAATCTACGAGCAGTACTTC
abundance: few; v_gene: TRBV9; j_gene: TRBJ2-3; d_gene: TRBD2; CDR3aa: CASSATTSGTDTQYF; CDR3nt: TGTGCCAGCAGCGCGACGACTAGCGGGACAGATACGCAGTATTTT
abundance: NA; v_gene: TRBV4-2; j_gene: TRBJ2-1; d_gene: TRBD2; CDR3aa: CASSQWGTSGRGRGYNEQFF; CDR3nt: TGTGCCAGCAGCCAATGGGGGACTAGCGGGAGGGGACGGGGGTACAATGAGCAGTTCTTC
abundance: NA; v_gene: TRBV6-1; j_gene: TRBJ2-7; d_gene: TRBD1; CDR3aa: CASKTDRGSYEQYF; CDR3nt: TGTGCCAGCAAGACTGACAGGGGCTCCTACGAGCAGTACTTC
abundance: NA; v_gene: TRBV9; j_gene: TRBJ2-5; d_gene: NA; CDR3aa: CASSALSEETQYF; CDR3nt: TGTGCCAGCAGCGCTCTCTCCGAGGAGACCCAGTACTTC
abundance: NA; v_gene: TRBV5-1; j_gene: TRBJ2-3; d_gene: NA; CDR3aa: CASSPLVHWPHSTDTQYF; CDR3nt: TGCGCCAGCAGCCCACTAGTCCACTGGCCACATAGCACAGATACGCAGTATTTT
abundance: NA; v_gene: TRBV2; j_gene: TRBJ1-4; d_gene: NA; CDR3aa: CASIRREGYEKLFF; CDR3nt: TGTGCCAGCATAAGAAGGGAGGGTTATGAAAAACTGTTTTTT
abundance: NA; v_gene: TRBV4-1; j_gene: TRBJ2-5; d_gene: NA; CDR3aa: CASSQVGTTETQYF; CDR3nt: TGCGCCAGCAGCCAAGTGGGGACAACGGAGACCCAGTACTTC
abundance: once; v_gene: TRBV2; j_gene: TRBJ2-1; d_gene: NA; CDR3aa: CASIPGMSYNEQFF; CDR3nt: TGTGCCAGCATACCAGGGATGTCCTACAATGAGCAGTTCTTC
abundance: NA; v_gene: TRBV5-1; j_gene: TRBJ2-6; d_gene: TRBD2; CDR3aa: CASSWLGLAGFSGANVLTF; CDR3nt: TGCGCCAGCAGCTGGTTGGGACTAGCGGGATTCTCTGGGGCCAACGTCCTGACTTTC
abundance: once; v_gene: TRBV4-2; j_gene: TRBJ1-1; d_gene: NA; CDR3aa: CASSQDGGGNTEAFF; CDR3nt: TGTGCCAGCAGCCAAGATGGCGGGGGAAACACTGAAGCTTTCTTT
abundance: NA; v_gene: TRBV5-1; j_gene: TRBJ2-2; d_gene: TRBD2; CDR3aa: CASSSLAGGSSTGELFF; CDR3nt: TGCGCCAGCAGTTCACTAGCGGGAGGTAGTAGCACCGGGGAGCTGTTTTTT
abundance: few; v_gene: TRBV5-1; j_gene: TRBJ2-1; d_gene: NA; CDR3aa: CASSFEGGGPGGNEQFF; CDR3nt: TGCGCCAGCAGCTTCGAAGGGGGCGGACCCGGGGGCAATGAGCAGTTCTTC